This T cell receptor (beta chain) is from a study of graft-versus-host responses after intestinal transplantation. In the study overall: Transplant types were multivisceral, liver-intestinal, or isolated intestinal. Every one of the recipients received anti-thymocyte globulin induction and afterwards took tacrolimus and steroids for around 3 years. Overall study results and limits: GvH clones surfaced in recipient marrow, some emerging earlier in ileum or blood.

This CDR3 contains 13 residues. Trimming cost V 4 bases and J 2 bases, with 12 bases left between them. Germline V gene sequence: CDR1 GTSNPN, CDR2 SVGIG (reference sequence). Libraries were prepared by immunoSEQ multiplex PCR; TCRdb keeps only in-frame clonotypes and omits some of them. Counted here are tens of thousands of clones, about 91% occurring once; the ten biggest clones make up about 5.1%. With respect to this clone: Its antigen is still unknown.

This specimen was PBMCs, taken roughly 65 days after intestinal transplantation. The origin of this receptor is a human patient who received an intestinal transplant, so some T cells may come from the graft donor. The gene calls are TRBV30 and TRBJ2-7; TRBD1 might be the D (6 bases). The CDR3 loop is CAWIPGDAYEQYF. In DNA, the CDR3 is TGTGCCTGGATTCCAGGGGATGCCTACGAGCAGTACTTC.